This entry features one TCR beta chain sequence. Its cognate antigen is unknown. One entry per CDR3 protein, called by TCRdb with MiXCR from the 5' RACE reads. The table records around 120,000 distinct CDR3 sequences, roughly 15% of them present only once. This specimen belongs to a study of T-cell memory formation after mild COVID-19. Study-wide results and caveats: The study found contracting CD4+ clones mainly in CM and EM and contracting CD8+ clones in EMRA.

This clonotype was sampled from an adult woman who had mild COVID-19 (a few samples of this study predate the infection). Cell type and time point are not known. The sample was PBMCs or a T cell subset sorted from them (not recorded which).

The CDR3 DNA reads TGCGCCAGCAGCCCGCTCTCAGGGCATGGCTACACCTTC. Translation gives CASSPLSGHGYTF. V and J are TRBV5-1 and TRBJ1-2; D possibly corresponds to TRBD1 (5 bases). Trimming stripped 4 bases from V and 6 bases from J, with 13 bases between. This CDR3 contains 13 residues. In germline, CDR1 is SGHRS, CDR2 YFSETQ.